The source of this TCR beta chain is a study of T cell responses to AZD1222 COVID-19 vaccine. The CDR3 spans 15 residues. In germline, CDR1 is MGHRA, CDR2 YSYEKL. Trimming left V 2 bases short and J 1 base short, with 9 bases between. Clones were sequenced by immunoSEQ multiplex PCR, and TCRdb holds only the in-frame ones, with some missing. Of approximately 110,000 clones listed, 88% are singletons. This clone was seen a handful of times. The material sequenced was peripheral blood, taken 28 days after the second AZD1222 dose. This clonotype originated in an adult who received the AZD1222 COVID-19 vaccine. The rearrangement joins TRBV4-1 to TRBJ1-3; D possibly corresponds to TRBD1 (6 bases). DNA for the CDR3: TGCGCCAGCAGCCAAATAGGGGGATCTGGAAACACCATATATTTT. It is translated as CASSQIGGSGNTIYF.